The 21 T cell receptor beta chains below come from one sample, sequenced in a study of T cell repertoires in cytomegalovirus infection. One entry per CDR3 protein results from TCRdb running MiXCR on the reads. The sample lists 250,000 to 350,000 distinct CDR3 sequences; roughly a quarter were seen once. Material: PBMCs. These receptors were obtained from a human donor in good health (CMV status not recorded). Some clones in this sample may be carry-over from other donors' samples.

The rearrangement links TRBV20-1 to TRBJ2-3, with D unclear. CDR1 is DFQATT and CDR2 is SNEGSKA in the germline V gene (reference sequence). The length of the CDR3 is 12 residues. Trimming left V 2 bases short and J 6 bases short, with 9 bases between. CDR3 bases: TGCAGTGCTAGAAAGGGTTCGGATACGCAGTATTTT. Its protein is CSARKGSDTQYF.

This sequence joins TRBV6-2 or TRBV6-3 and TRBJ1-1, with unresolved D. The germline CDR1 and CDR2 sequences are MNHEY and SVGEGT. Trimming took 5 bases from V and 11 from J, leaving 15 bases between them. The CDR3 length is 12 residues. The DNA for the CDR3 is TGTGCCAGCAGTGGATTTCGGGAACAGGCTTTCTTT. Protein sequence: CASSGFREQAFF.

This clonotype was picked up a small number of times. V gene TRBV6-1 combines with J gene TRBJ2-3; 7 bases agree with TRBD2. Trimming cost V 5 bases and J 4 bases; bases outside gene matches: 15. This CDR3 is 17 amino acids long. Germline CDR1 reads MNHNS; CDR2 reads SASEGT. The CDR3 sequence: CASSWGVGAGVADTQYF. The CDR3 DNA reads TGTGCCAGCAGTTGGGGGGTTGGGGCGGGAGTAGCAGATACGCAGTATTTT.

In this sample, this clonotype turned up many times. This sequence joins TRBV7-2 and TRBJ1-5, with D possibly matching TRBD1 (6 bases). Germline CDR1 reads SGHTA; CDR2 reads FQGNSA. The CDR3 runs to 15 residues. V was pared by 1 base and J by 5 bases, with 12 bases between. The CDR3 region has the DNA TGTGCCAGCAGCTTAGTGGGGGGCATGGATCAGCCCCAGCATTTT. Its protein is CASSLVGGMDQPQHF.

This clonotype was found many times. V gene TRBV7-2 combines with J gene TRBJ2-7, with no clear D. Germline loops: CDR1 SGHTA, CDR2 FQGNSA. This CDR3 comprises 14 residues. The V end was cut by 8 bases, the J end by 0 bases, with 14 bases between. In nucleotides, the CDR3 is TGTGCCAGCTCGGACGGAAGAGTCTCCTACGAGCAGTACTTC. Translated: CASSDGRVSYEQYF.

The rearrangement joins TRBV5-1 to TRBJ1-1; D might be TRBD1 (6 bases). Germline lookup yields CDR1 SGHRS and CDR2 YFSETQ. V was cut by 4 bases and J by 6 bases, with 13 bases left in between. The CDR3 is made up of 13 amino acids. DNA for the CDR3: TGCGCCAGCAGCCTGACAGGCGGGGCTGAAGCTTTCTTT. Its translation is CASSLTGGAEAFF.

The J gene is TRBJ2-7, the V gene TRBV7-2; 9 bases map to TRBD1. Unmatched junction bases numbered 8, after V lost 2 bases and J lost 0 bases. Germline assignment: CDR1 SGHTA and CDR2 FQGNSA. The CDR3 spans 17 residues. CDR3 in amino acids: CASSLTWWDRASYEQYF. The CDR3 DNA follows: TGTGCCAGCAGCTTAACTTGGTGGGACAGGGCCTCCTACGAGCAGTACTTC. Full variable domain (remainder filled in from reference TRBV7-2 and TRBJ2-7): GAGVSQSPSNKVTEKGKDVELRCDPISGHTALYWYRQSLGQGLEFLIYFQGNSAPDKSGLPSDRFSAERTGGSVSTLTIQRTQQEDSAVYLCASSLTWWDRASYEQYFGPGTRLTVT.

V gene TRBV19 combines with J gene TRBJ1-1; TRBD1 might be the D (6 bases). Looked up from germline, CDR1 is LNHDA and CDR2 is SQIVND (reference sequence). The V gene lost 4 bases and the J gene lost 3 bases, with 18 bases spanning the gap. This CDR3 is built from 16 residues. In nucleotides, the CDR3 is TGTGCCAGTAGTAGTACAGGGTTGGTCGGGGACACTGAAGCTTTCTTT. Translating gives CASSSTGLVGDTEAFF.

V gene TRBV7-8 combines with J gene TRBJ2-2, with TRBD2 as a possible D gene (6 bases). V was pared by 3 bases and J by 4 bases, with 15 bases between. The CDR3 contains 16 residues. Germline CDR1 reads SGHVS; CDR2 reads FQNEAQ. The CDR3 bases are TGTGCCAGCAGCTTCGCCCAGACTAGGAGCACCGGGGAGCTGTTTTTT. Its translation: CASSFAQTRSTGELFF.

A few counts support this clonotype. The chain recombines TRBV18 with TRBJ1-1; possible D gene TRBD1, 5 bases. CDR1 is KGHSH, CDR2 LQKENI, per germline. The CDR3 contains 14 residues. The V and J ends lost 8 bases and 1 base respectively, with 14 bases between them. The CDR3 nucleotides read TGTGCCAGCACCCAGGGTCTCGGGAACACTGAAGCTTTCTTT. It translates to CASTQGLGNTEAFF.

The CDR3 sequence is CSALSGSGTGELFF. Here the CDR3 DNA reads TGCAGTGCTTTAAGCGGGAGCGGGACCGGGGAGCTGTTTTTT. V usage is TRBV20-1 and J usage is TRBJ2-2; 8 nucleotides line up with TRBD2. V lost 5 bases and J lost 5; bases outside the gene matches: 7. This CDR3 comprises 14 residues. Germline CDR1 is DFQATT and CDR2 is SNEGSKA (reference sequence).

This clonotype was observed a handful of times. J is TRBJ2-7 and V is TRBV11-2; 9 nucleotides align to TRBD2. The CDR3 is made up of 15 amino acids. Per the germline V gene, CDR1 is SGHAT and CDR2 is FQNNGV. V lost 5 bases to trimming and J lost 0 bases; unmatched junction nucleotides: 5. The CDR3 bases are TGTGCCAGCAGCCGACTAGCGGACCCCTCCTACGAGCAGTACTTC. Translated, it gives CASSRLADPSYEQYF.

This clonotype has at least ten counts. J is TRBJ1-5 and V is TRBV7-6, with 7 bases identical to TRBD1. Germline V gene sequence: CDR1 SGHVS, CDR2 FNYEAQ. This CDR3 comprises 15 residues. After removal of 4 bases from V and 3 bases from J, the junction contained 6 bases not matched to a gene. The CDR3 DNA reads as TGTGCCAGCAGCTCCGTGACAGGGAACAATCAGCCCCAGCATTTT. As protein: CASSSVTGNNQPQHF.

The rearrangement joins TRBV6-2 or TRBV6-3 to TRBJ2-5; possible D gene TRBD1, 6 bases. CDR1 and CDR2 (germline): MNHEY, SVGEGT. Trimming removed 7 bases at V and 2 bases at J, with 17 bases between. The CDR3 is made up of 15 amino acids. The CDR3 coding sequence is TGTGCCAGCAACTCCGGGACATACTTTCAAGAGACCCAGTACTTC. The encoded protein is CASNSGTYFQETQYF.

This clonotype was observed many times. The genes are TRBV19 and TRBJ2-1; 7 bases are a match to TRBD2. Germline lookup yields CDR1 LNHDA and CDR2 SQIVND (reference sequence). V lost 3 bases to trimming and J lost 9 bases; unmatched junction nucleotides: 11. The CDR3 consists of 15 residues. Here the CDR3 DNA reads TGTGCCAGTAGTATCACTGGACTAGGGGTTGGTGAGCAGTTCTTC. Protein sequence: CASSITGLGVGEQFF.

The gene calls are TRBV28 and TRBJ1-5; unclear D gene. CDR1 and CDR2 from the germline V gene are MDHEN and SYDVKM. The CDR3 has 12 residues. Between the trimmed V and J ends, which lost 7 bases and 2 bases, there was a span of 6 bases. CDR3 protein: CASTWGNQPQHF. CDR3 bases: TGTGCCAGCACGTGGGGCAATCAGCCCCAGCATTTT.

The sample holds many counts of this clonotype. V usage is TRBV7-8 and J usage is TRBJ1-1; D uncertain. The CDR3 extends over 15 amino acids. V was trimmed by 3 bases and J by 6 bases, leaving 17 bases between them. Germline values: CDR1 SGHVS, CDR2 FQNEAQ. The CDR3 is CASSFLWGGSPEAFF. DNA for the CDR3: TGTGCCAGCAGCTTCCTGTGGGGAGGGTCCCCTGAAGCTTTCTTT.

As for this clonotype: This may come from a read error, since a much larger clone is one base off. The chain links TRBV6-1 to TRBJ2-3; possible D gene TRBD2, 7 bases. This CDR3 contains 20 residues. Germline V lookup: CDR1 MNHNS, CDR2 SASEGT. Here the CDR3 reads CANSEASYGPLRGRTDTQYF. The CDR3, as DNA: TGTGCCAACAGTGAAGCGTCTTACGGCCCGCTGCGGGGGCGGACAGATACGCAGTATTTT.

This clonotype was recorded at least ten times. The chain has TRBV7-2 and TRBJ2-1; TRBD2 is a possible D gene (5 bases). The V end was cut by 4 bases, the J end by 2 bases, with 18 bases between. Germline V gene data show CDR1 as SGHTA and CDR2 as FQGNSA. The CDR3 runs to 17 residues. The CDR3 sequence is CASSYPLRGITYNEQFF. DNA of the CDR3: TGTGCCAGCAGCTATCCCCTTCGAGGGATAACCTACAATGAGCAGTTCTTC.

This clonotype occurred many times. This chain's CDR3 is CASSQGLAGSYNEQFF. CDR3 in DNA: TGTGCCAGCAGCCAAGGACTAGCGGGGAGCTACAATGAGCAGTTCTTC. This chain uses TRBV7-2 with TRBJ2-1; TRBD2 matches at 12 bases. V gave up 5 bases and J gave up 3 bases; unmatched junction bases: 5. This CDR3 is built from 16 residues. Germline V lookup: CDR1 SGHTA, CDR2 FQGNSA.

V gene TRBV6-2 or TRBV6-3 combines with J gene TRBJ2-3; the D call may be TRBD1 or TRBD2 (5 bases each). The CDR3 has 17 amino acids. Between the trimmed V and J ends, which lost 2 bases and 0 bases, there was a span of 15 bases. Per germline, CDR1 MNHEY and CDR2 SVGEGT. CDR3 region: CASSYGGAAGSTDTQYF. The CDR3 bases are TGTGCCAGCAGTTACGGGGGAGCGGCAGGGAGCACAGATACGCAGTATTTT.